These 28 T cell receptor beta chains were sequenced from one sample in a study of blood T cell repertoires in COVID-19. TCRdb's table, derived via immunoSEQ multiplex PCR, lists solely in-frame clones and lacks some. The table lists around 310,000 clones, over 75% of them singletons. Source material: peripheral blood. Receptor source: a woman aged 25 to 45 with COVID-19, enrolled during active disease.

The V and J genes are TRBV5-1 and TRBJ2-1; D might be TRBD2 (6 bases). The germline V and J ends were trimmed by 0 bases and 9 bases, with 13 bases remaining between them. Germline V lookup: CDR1 SGHRS, CDR2 YFSETQ. This CDR3 comprises 14 residues. This CDR3 is CASSLAGGSSEQFF. In nucleotides, the CDR3 is TGCGCCAGCAGCTTGGCCGGAGGGTCTAGTGAGCAGTTCTTC.

This chain links TRBV11-3 with TRBJ2-2; a weak D match, TRBD2 (5 bases). Germline assignment: CDR1 SGHNT and CDR2 YENEEA. Trimming removed 4 bases at V and 6 bases at J, with 6 bases between. This CDR3 comprises 12 residues. The CDR3 region is CASSWGAGELFF. The DNA for the CDR3 is TGTGCCAGCAGCTGGGGAGCCGGGGAGCTGTTTTTT. The whole variable domain, filled in from reference TRBV11-3 and TRBJ2-2, reads EAGVVQSPRYKIIEKKQPVAFWCNPISGHNTLYWYLQNLGQGPELLIRYENEEAVDDSQLPKDRFSAERLKGVDSTLKIQPAELGDSAVYLCASSWGAGELFFGEGSRLTVL.

This clone was recorded once. The chain joins TRBV11-3 to TRBJ2-1, with TRBD2 matching over 9 bases. This CDR3 contains 17 residues. V gave up 0 bases and J gave up 2 bases; unmatched junction bases: 5. CDR1 SGHNT and CDR2 YENEEA come from the germline V gene. CDR3 sequence (DNA): TGTGCCAGCAGCTTAGATTCGGGACTAGCCCCCTACAATGAGCAGTTCTTC. Translating it yields CASSLDSGLAPYNEQFF.

The J gene is TRBJ2-1, the V gene TRBV10-3; 11 nucleotides align to TRBD2. V lost 5 bases, J lost 8 bases, and 5 bases stayed unmatched. The CDR3 has 14 amino acids. From germline, CDR1 is ENHRY and CDR2 SYGVKD. The DNA of the CDR3 is TGTGCCATCAGTAAACTAGCGGGAGTAGATGAGCAGTTCTTC. Translated, it gives CAISKLAGVDEQFF.

This clone was counted only a few times. J is TRBJ2-7 and V is TRBV5-1; TRBD2 agrees at 8 bases. The CDR3 sequence is 15 residues long. Germline CDR1 is SGHRS and CDR2 is YFSETQ. J gave up 6 bases and V 4 bases, and 12 bases lay outside the gene matches. This CDR3 reads CASSPGLAEDSEQYF. The CDR3, as DNA: TGCGCCAGCAGCCCCGGACTAGCTGAGGATAGCGAGCAGTACTTC.

The rearrangement uses TRBV27 and TRBJ1-4; 10 positions agree with TRBD1. Germline CDR1 reads MNHEY; CDR2 reads SMNVEV (reference sequence). V trimming: 2 bases; J trimming: 0 bases; junction bases outside the gene matches: 9. CDR3 length: 19 residues. This chain's CDR3 is CASSLNPGQGLTTNEKLFF. In DNA, the CDR3 is TGTGCCAGCAGTTTAAACCCGGGACAGGGGTTAACAACTAATGAAAAACTGTTTTTT. Full variable domain (missing parts from reference TRBV27 and TRBJ1-4): EAQVTQNPRYLITVTGKKLTVTCSQNMNHEYMSWYRQDPGLGLRQIYYSMNVEVTDKGDVPEGYKVSRKEKRNFPLILESPSPNQTSLYFCASSLNPGQGLTTNEKLFFGSGTQLSVL.

The CDR3 here is CASKVLAYEQFF. The DNA of the CDR3 is TGTGCCAGCAAGGTACTAGCATATGAGCAGTTCTTC. The V call is TRBV12-3 or TRBV12-4, the J call TRBJ2-1, with D possibly TRBD2 on 6 matching bases. Trimming removed 7 bases from V and 8 bases from J, with 12 bases in between. The CDR3 spans 12 residues.

This sequence joins TRBV6-2 or TRBV6-3 and TRBJ2-1; TRBD1 matches 8 bases. Germline CDR1 reads MNHEY; CDR2 reads SVGEGT. V lost 4 bases and J lost 4; bases outside the gene matches: 3. The CDR3 runs 14 residues. The CDR3 loop is CASSFWTGYNEQFF. As DNA, the CDR3 is TGTGCCAGCAGTTTCTGGACAGGGTACAATGAGCAGTTCTTC.

This clone was recorded once. The chain uses TRBV24-1 and TRBJ1-1, with 11 positions matching TRBD1. The CDR3 is 14 residues long. Germline CDR1 reads KGHDR; CDR2 reads SFDVKD. Trimming at V came to 4 bases and at J to 11 bases, leaving 8 bases not matched to a gene. CDR3 nucleotide sequence: TGTGCCACCAGTGACCCCGGGACAGGGGGTAAGGCTTTCTTT. The encoded protein is CATSDPGTGGKAFF.

This chain uses TRBV5-4 with TRBJ1-2; 8 bases align to TRBD1. The V gene's germline CDR1 is SGHNT and CDR2 YYREEE (reference sequence). V shed 6 bases and J 8 bases; nucleotides not matched to a gene: 9. The CDR3 consists of 13 residues. CDR3 in DNA: TGTGCCAGCACCCTACTACAGGGGGAAGGCTACACCTTC. It encodes CASTLLQGEGYTF.

The chain carries TRBV30 and TRBJ2-7; 7 bases agree with TRBD2. V shed 2 bases and J 4 bases; nucleotides not matched to a gene: 2. The CDR3 consists of 12 residues. Germline assignment: CDR1 GTSNPN and CDR2 SVGIG (reference sequence). CDR3 region: CAWSLSGYEQYF. CDR3 sequence (DNA): TGTGCCTGGAGTCTTAGCGGGTACGAGCAGTACTTC.

The V gene is TRBV11-1, the J gene TRBJ2-3, with 13 bases identical to TRBD2. Germline trimming cut 6 bases from V and 4 bases from J; bases unmatched to any gene: 7. The CDR3 is 16 residues long. Germline V gene data show CDR1 as SGHAT and CDR2 as FQDESV (reference sequence). The CDR3 reads CASSILAGGSPDTQYF. The CDR3 DNA reads TGTGCCAGCAGTATACTAGCGGGAGGGTCTCCAGATACGCAGTATTTT.

V usage is TRBV6-2 or TRBV6-3 and J usage is TRBJ2-7; TRBD1 matches 8 bases. Germline CDR1 is MNHEY and CDR2 is SVGEGT. CDR3 length equals 14 residues. V was clipped by 0 bases and J by 7 bases; unmatched bases: 5. In DNA form, the CDR3 reads TGTGCCAGCAGTTACTCGTTCAGGGGGCGTGAGCAGTACTTC. Its protein is CASSYSFRGREQYF.

This sequence joins TRBV5-1 and TRBJ2-3, with TRBD2 identical over 11 bases. The length of the CDR3 is 16 residues. V lost 4 bases, J lost 3 bases, and 7 bases stayed unmatched. CDR1 is SGHRS, CDR2 YFSETQ, per germline. The CDR3 protein is CASSPSLAGGTDTQYF. The CDR3 nucleotides read TGCGCCAGCAGCCCCTCGCTAGCGGGAGGAACAGATACGCAGTATTTT.

The chain combines TRBV4-1 with TRBJ2-7, with D tentatively TRBD1 (6 bases). The germline V gene encodes CDR1 MGHRA and CDR2 YSYEKL. The CDR3 is 13 residues long. The V end was cut by 5 bases, the J end by 3 bases, with 11 bases between. This CDR3 is CASSYDRYYEQYF. As DNA, the CDR3 is TGCGCCAGCAGCTACGACAGGTACTACGAGCAGTACTTC.

This CDR3 reads CASSASTGSGTDTQYF. The CDR3 bases are TGTGCCAGCAGCGCGTCGACAGGGTCTGGAACAGATACGCAGTATTTT. V usage is TRBV7-2 and J usage is TRBJ2-3, with 7 bases aligning to TRBD1. V dropped 5 bases and J dropped 3; count of bases not matched to a gene: 11. The V gene's germline CDR1 is SGHTA and CDR2 FQGNSA. The CDR3 contains 16 residues.

V and J are TRBV4-2 and TRBJ2-7, with TRBD2 matching 10 bases. CDR3 length: 15 residues. The germline gives CDR1 LGHNA, CDR2 YNFKEQ. With 3 bases clipped from V and 4 bases from J, the junction kept 6 bases outside the gene matches. CDR3 region: CASSQQAGGTYEQYF. CDR3 nucleotides: TGTGCCAGCAGCCAGCAAGCGGGAGGGACGTACGAGCAGTACTTC.

The CDR3 loop is CASIADRVNQPQHF. The CDR3 DNA reads TGTGCCAGCATCGCGGACAGGGTCAATCAGCCCCAGCATTTT. The chain recombines TRBV6-5 with TRBJ1-5; 8 positions match TRBD1. J lost 3 bases, V lost 7 bases, and 5 bases had no gene match. Per germline, CDR1 MNHEY and CDR2 SVGAGI. The length of the CDR3 is 14 residues.

J is TRBJ2-3 and V is TRBV30; 9 positions agree with TRBD1. The CDR3 length is 13 residues. V shed 6 bases, J shed 6 bases, and the junction held 7 bases outside the gene matches. CDR1 and CDR2 from the germline V gene are GTSNPN and SVGIG (reference sequence). CDR3 sequence: CACEQGAGDTQYF. CDR3 nucleotides: TGTGCCTGCGAACAGGGGGCAGGGGATACGCAGTATTTT.

The chain combines TRBV19 with TRBJ1-2; 11 bases match TRBD1. Per the germline V gene, CDR1 is LNHDA and CDR2 is SQIVND (reference sequence). After removal of 4 bases from V and 4 bases from J, the junction contained 8 bases not matched to a gene. The CDR3 consists of 16 residues. CDR3 in amino acids: CASSTDRGQFGYGYTF. The CDR3 DNA follows: TGTGCCAGTAGTACGGACAGGGGGCAGTTCGGCTATGGCTACACCTTC.

This clone has just a few counts. The chain uses TRBV7-9 and TRBJ1-1, with no clear D. The CDR3 is 13 residues long. Trimming took off 0 bases at V and 5 bases at J, with 7 bases between the two ends. CDR1 is SEHNR, CDR2 FQNEAQ, per germline (reference sequence). CDR3 sequence reads: CASSLAIGTEAFF. The CDR3 DNA reads as TGTGCCAGCAGCTTAGCTATCGGTACTGAAGCTTTCTTT.

J is TRBJ1-1 and V is TRBV6-1; 7 bases line up with TRBD1. The CDR3 is 13 amino acids. With V trimmed by 6 bases and J by 6 bases, 7 bases remained unmatched. Germline assignment: CDR1 MNHNS and CDR2 SASEGT. As DNA, the CDR3 is TGTGCCAGCAGCTCAACAGGGGTCCCTGAAGCTTTCTTT. Amino acid sequence: CASSSTGVPEAFF.

This chain links TRBV12-3 or TRBV12-4 with TRBJ1-3; perhaps TRBD1 as D (5 bases). Trimming took 3 bases from V and 3 from J, leaving 6 bases between them. The CDR3 runs 13 residues. CDR3 in amino acids: CASSFDSGNTIYF. For the CDR3, the DNA is TGTGCCAGCAGTTTTGACAGTGGAAACACCATATATTTT.

The chain combines TRBV7-9 with TRBJ2-1, with D tentatively TRBD2 (5 bases). In germline, CDR1 is SEHNR, CDR2 FQNEAQ (reference sequence). Trimming removed 0 bases from V and 8 bases from J, with 11 bases in between. The CDR3 sequence is 14 residues long. The DNA for the CDR3 is TGTGCCAGCAGCTTAGCGCAGAGGGCCCATGAGCAGTTCTTC. Translated: CASSLAQRAHEQFF.

The chain uses TRBV30 and TRBJ2-2, with D perhaps TRBD2 (6 bases). Deletions cut 5 bases from V and 8 bases from J, with 21 bases between. CDR1 and CDR2 from the germline V gene are GTSNPN and SVGIG (reference sequence). The CDR3 runs 15 residues. CDR3 DNA sequence: TGTGCCTGGGCCCCTCCGGGACTGGAGAGGGGGGAGCTGTTTTTT. Translating gives CAWAPPGLERGELFF.

The chain employs TRBV4-2 and TRBJ2-1; 12 bases agree with TRBD2. CDR1 is LGHNA, CDR2 YNFKEQ, per germline. CDR3 length equals 16 residues. The J segment lost 7 bases and the V segment lost 4 bases, leaving 8 bases of the junction unmatched. The CDR3 DNA sequence: TGTGCCAGCAGCCGAGGGCGGACTAGCGGGGAAAATGAGCAGTTCTTC. This sequence encodes CASSRGRTSGENEQFF.

The V and J genes are TRBV30 and TRBJ1-1; the D is unclear. V was cut by 3 bases and J by 3 bases, with 11 bases left in between. Germline lookup yields CDR1 GTSNPN and CDR2 SVGIG (reference sequence). The CDR3 totals 13 residues. The CDR3 bases are TGTGCCTGGAGATTAGAGGACTACACTGAAGCTTTCTTT. It specifies CAWRLEDYTEAFF.

This chain joins TRBV19 and TRBJ1-4; D ambiguous. V gave up 2 bases and J gave up 4 bases, with 8 bases separating them. The germline CDR1 and CDR2 sequences are LNHDA and SQIVND (reference sequence). The CDR3 is 14 residues long. DNA of the CDR3: TGTGCCAGTAGTATAAGGAGGCTTAATGAAAAACTGTTTTTT. Encoded protein: CASSIRRLNEKLFF.